The entry below describes one TCR beta chain. The library targeted TCRbeta and was prepared with unique molecular identifiers. TCRdb reprocessed the PCR reads with MiXCR, giving one entry per CDR3 protein. This table holds 250,000 to 300,000 distinct CDR3 sequences, about a tenth found once. Trimming pared 1 base from V and 5 bases from J, leaving 13 bases between. CDR1 and CDR2 (germline): SGHNT, YYREEE (reference sequence). The CDR3 covers 15 residues. This record comes from a study of T-cell reconstitution after alpha-beta-depleted transplantation in children. Material: PBMCs from the stem cell graft donor, obtained from the stem cell graft. This receptor was taken from a human donor who donated a stem cell graft to a child with SCID. The chain links TRBV5-4 to TRBJ2-1; a weak D match, TRBD1 (5 bases). The CDR3 DNA follows: TGTGCCAGCAGCTTGAAGAGTCGGACACACAATGAGCAGTTCTTC. This encodes CASSLKSRTHNEQFF.